This entry lists 21 T cell receptor beta chains sequenced from one sample in a study of Graves' ophthalmopathy and Graves' hyperthyroidism. The sequenced template was RNA, covering the TCR beta CDR3 region. HTBI primers were used in a first-round RT-PCR, which preceded a second-round multiplex PCR. TCRdb recomputed calls from the multiplex PCR reads with MiXCR, one row per CDR3 protein. Among about 400,000 distinct CDR3 sequences listed, 15% to 20% were seen once. Sequencing used peripheral blood. All receptors come from a woman between 18 and 29 years old with Graves' ophthalmopathy.

At least ten counts were recorded for this clonotype. This chain links TRBV6-5 with TRBJ1-1; 9 bases agree with TRBD1. From germline, CDR1 is MNHEY and CDR2 SVGAGI. This CDR3 is built from 15 residues. Trimming took 1 base from V and 6 from J; bases not matched to a gene: 6. CDR3 region: CASSYYPQGAAEAFF. In DNA form, the CDR3 reads TGTGCCAGCAGTTACTACCCACAGGGGGCTGCTGAAGCTTTCTTT.

The table lists this clonotype with many counts. The chain is built from TRBV12-3 or TRBV12-4 and TRBJ1-2, with 10 bases aligning to TRBD1. This CDR3 contains 14 residues. J was trimmed by 6 bases and V by 5 bases; bases with no gene match: 6. The CDR3 DNA sequence: TGTGCCAGCAGTCCTAGACAGGGGGCGCATGGCTACACCTTC. Its protein product is CASSPRQGAHGYTF.

This clonotype was seen at least ten times. The rearrangement joins TRBV30 to TRBJ1-1; the D gene is possibly TRBD1 (5 bases). Trimming removed 2 bases at V and 4 bases at J, with 17 bases between. The CDR3 sequence is 15 residues long. The V gene's germline CDR1 is GTSNPN and CDR2 SVGIG (reference sequence). The CDR3 loop is CAWSPTGLRGTEAFF. The CDR3 coding sequence is TGTGCCTGGAGTCCAACGGGACTCAGAGGCACTGAAGCTTTCTTT.

Ten or more counts support this clonotype. The chain recombines TRBV6-1 with TRBJ1-2; the D is unclear. The CDR3 is 13 amino acids. Germline CDR1 is MNHNS and CDR2 is SASEGT. Trimming removed 6 bases at V and 2 bases at J, with 10 bases between. The CDR3 is CASSHGRNYGYTF. CDR3 coding DNA: TGTGCCAGCAGCCATGGACGAAACTATGGCTACACCTTC.

This clonotype appeared many times. The chain couples TRBV20-1 to TRBJ2-7; the D gene is possibly TRBD1 (6 bases). Trimming cost V 6 bases and J 5 bases, with 11 bases left between them. Per the germline V gene, CDR1 is DFQATT and CDR2 is SNEGSKA (reference sequence). This CDR3 has 11 residues. The CDR3 protein is CSANDRNEQYF. The CDR3 DNA reads TGCAGTGCAAACGACAGGAACGAGCAGTACTTC.

V is TRBV18 and J is TRBJ2-2; D might be TRBD1 (5 bases). V was shortened by 2 bases and J by 7 bases, with 23 bases between the two germline ends. The V gene's germline CDR1 is KGHSH and CDR2 LQKENI. The CDR3 has 18 amino acids. In DNA, the CDR3 is TGTGCCAGCTCACCAAGTTATGGCGTGGGGCCGAAGAACGGGGAGCTGTTTTTT. The encoded protein is CASSPSYGVGPKNGELFF.

This clonotype was counted at least ten times. The V gene is TRBV6-7, the J gene TRBJ2-7, with D possibly matching TRBD1 (5 bases). TRBV6-7 is an ORF for which the function is uncertain. There are 18 residues in the CDR3. Trimming took off 0 bases at V and 2 bases at J, with 20 bases between the two ends. CDR3 nucleotide sequence: TGTGCCAGCAGTTACTCGAAAGAGGTCAGCGCCAGGGCCTACGAGCAGTACTTC. Translated: CASSYSKEVSARAYEQYF.

V gene TRBV27 combines with J gene TRBJ2-7; maybe TRBD2 (5 bases). There are 11 residues in the CDR3. CDR1 and CDR2 (germline): MNHEY, SMNVEV (reference sequence). Trimming took off 8 bases at V and 6 bases at J, with 11 bases between the two ends. The CDR3 protein is CASGSQGEQYF. CDR3 sequence (DNA): TGTGCCAGCGGGAGTCAAGGCGAGCAGTACTTC.

This clonotype was picked up many times. This rearrangement joins TRBV7-2 to TRBJ2-5; 14 bases line up with TRBD2. CDR3 length: 16 residues. Germline CDR1 SGHTA, CDR2 FQGNSA. The V and J ends lost 5 bases and 5 bases, in that order; junction bases with no gene match: 7. The CDR3 loop reads CASSPGLAGGWETQYF. Here the CDR3 DNA reads TGTGCCAGCAGCCCAGGACTAGCGGGGGGTTGGGAGACCCAGTACTTC.

This clonotype has ten or more counts. The V and J genes are TRBV12-3 or TRBV12-4 and TRBJ2-5; D gene unclear. Trimming took off 2 bases at V and 0 bases at J, with 13 bases between the two ends. The CDR3 length is 16 residues. CDR3 amino acids: CASSLSSPGHQETQYF. DNA for the CDR3: TGTGCCAGCAGTTTATCCTCCCCCGGGCACCAAGAGACCCAGTACTTC.

This clonotype was seen at least ten times. The CDR3 here is CSAEGGGIGWETQYF. The CDR3 DNA reads TGCAGCGCCGAAGGTGGGGGCATAGGATGGGAGACCCAGTACTTC. The rearrangement joins TRBV29-1 to TRBJ2-5, with D tentatively TRBD1 (6 bases). V lost 7 bases to trimming and J lost 5 bases, with 23 bases between them. Germline CDR1 is SQVTM and CDR2 is ANQGSEA. The CDR3 totals 15 residues.

This clonotype was counted at least ten times. Here the CDR3 reads CASSFIDRVRNSPLHF. CDR3 nucleotides: TGTGCCAGCAGCTTTATCGACAGGGTGAGGAATTCACCCCTCCACTTT. The V gene is TRBV7-2, the J gene TRBJ1-6, with 7 nucleotides matching TRBD1. The CDR3 sequence is 16 residues long. After removal of 3 bases from V and 7 bases from J, the junction contained 9 bases not matched to a gene. Germline assignment: CDR1 SGHTA and CDR2 FQGNSA.

This clonotype has at least ten counts. This sequence joins TRBV6-5 and TRBJ1-3, with D hard to call. The CDR3 sequence is 15 residues long. The V end lost 4 bases, the J end lost 0 bases, and 10 bases lay between the germline ends. Germline V lookup: CDR1 MNHEY, CDR2 SVGAGI. CDR3 region: CASSSSSSSGNTIYF. The CDR3 bases are TGTGCCAGCAGTTCAAGCTCGAGCTCTGGAAACACCATATATTTT.

CDR3 protein: CASTEGRSGANVLTF. In nucleotides, the CDR3 is TGTGCCAGCACAGAGGGTCGTTCTGGGGCCAACGTCCTGACTTTC. This rearrangement joins TRBV9 to TRBJ2-6, with a weak D call TRBD2 (5 bases). Per the germline V gene, CDR1 is SGDLS and CDR2 is YYNGEE. Trimming stripped 6 bases from V and 1 base from J, with 11 bases between. The CDR3 totals 15 residues.

This clonotype was seen more than once but under ten times. The chain combines TRBV27 with TRBJ2-7, with D unresolved. Germline CDR1 reads MNHEY; CDR2 reads SMNVEV (reference sequence). V dropped 3 bases and J dropped 6 bases, with 6 bases sitting between them. This CDR3 is 11 amino acids long. This chain's CDR3 is CASSFPLEQYF. The DNA of the CDR3 is TGTGCCAGCAGTTTTCCCCTCGAGCAGTACTTC.

J is TRBJ2-7 and V is TRBV7-2; TRBD2 agrees at 7 bases. The germline V gene encodes CDR1 SGHTA and CDR2 FQGNSA. CDR3 length equals 14 residues. After removal of 5 bases from V and 0 bases from J, the junction contained 4 bases not matched to a gene. The CDR3 DNA is TGTGCCAGCAGCCGGCAGCGGGACTCCTACGAGCAGTACTTC. Its translation is CASSRQRDSYEQYF. Based on the CDR3 plus reference TRBV7-2 and TRBJ2-7, the full variable domain is GAGVSQSPSNKVTEKGKDVELRCDPISGHTALYWYRQSLGQGLEFLIYFQGNSAPDKSGLPSDRFSAERTGGSVSTLTIQRTQQEDSAVYLCASSRQRDSYEQYFGPGTRLTVT.

This clonotype was counted ten times or more. The chain employs TRBV20-1 and TRBJ2-7, with 9 bases lining up with TRBD2. CDR1 is DFQATT, CDR2 SNEGSKA, per germline (reference sequence). Trimming took 0 bases from V and 5 from J; bases not matched to a gene: 2. The CDR3 is 13 amino acids. This CDR3 is CSARDLAGHEQYF. The CDR3 DNA follows: TGCAGTGCTAGAGATCTAGCGGGGCACGAGCAGTACTTC.

This clonotype was counted many times. The genes are TRBV7-2 and TRBJ2-7; 7 bases line up with TRBD2. J lost 4 bases, V lost 8 bases, and 14 bases had no gene match. Germline CDR1 reads SGHTA; CDR2 reads FQGNSA. This CDR3 is 15 amino acids long. The CDR3 DNA is TGTGCCAGCTGCCCCTCCGGGACTATAGTATACGAGCAGTACTTC. Residues: CASCPSGTIVYEQYF.

This clonotype was observed at least ten times. V and J are TRBV30 and TRBJ1-5; TRBD1 matches 8 bases. V shed 1 base and J 7 bases; nucleotides not matched to a gene: 12. Germline V gene data show CDR1 as GTSNPN and CDR2 as SVGIG (reference sequence). The CDR3 has 16 residues. The CDR3 reads CAWSGAGGGPEQPQHF. The CDR3 DNA reads TGTGCCTGGAGTGGGGCAGGGGGCGGGCCAGAACAGCCCCAGCATTTT. The variable domain in full, completed from reference TRBV30 and TRBJ1-5, reads SQTIHQWPATLVQPVGSPLSLECTVEGTSNPNLYWYRQAAGRGLQLLFYSVGIGQISSEVPQNLSASRPQDRQFILSSKKLLLSDSGFYLCAWSGAGGGPEQPQHFGDGTRLSIL.

This clonotype was found many times. The chain employs TRBV29-1 and TRBJ2-5; 7 nucleotides align to TRBD2. Germline V gene sequence: CDR1 SQVTM, CDR2 ANQGSEA. V gave up 4 bases and J gave up 4 bases; unmatched junction bases: 0. The length of the CDR3 is 11 residues. CDR3 region: CSVGGGETQYF. The CDR3 DNA reads TGCAGCGTTGGGGGGGGAGAGACCCAGTACTTC.

This clonotype was picked up many times. The V call is TRBV7-2, the J call TRBJ2-5, with D maybe TRBD2 (6 bases). The CDR3 runs to 15 residues. Germline V gene lookup returns CDR1 SGHTA and CDR2 FQGNSA. Trimming shortened V by 3 bases and J by 5 bases, and 16 bases separated the two germline ends. The CDR3 loop reads CASSFSPPGRETQYF. The CDR3 DNA reads TGTGCCAGCAGCTTTTCCCCCCCTGGGAGGGAGACCCAGTACTTC.